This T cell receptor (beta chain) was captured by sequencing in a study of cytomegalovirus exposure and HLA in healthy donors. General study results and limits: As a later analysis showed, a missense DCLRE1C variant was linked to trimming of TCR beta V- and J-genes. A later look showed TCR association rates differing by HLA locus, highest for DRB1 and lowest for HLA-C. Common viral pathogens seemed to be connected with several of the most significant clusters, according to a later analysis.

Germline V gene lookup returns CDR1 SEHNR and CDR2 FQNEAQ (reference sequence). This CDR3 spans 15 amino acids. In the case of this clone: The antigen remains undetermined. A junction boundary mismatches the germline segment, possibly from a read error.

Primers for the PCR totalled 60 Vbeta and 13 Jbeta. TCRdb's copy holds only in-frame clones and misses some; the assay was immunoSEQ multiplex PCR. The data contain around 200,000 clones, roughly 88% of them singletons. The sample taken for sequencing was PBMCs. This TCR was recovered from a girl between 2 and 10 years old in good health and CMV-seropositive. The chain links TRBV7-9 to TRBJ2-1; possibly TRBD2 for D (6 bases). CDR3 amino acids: CSSSLAEGPQNEQFF. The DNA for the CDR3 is TGTTCCAGCAGCTTAGCGGAGGGACCGCAAAATGAGCAGTTCTTC.